This entry lists 29 T cell receptor beta chains sequenced from one sample in a study of OX40 agonist ivuxolimab in advanced cancers. Profiling relied on immunoSEQ multiplex PCR, and the TCRdb table lists in-frame clones only, not all of them. In the table there are under 80,000 clones, approximately 92% of which are singletons. The material sequenced was CD4+ or CD8+ T cells sorted from blood, taken in a trial of the OX40 agonist ivuxolimab. Receptor source: an adult with an advanced solid tumor such as melanoma, head and neck, liver or kidney cancer.

The chain uses TRBV6-5 and TRBJ2-1; D ambiguous. V lost 7 bases and J lost 1, with 11 bases in between. CDR3 length equals 14 residues. Germline V gene data show CDR1 as MNHEY and CDR2 as SVGAGI. The CDR3 loop is CASTRGESYNEQFF. The DNA of the CDR3 is TGTGCCAGCACCCGAGGAGAATCCTACAATGAGCAGTTCTTC.

CDR3 amino acids: CASSVDPGTGYNYGYTF. In DNA form, the CDR3 reads TGTGCCAGCAGCGTAGATCCCGGGACAGGGTATAACTATGGCTACACCTTC. V usage is TRBV9 and J usage is TRBJ1-2; TRBD1 agrees at 9 bases. From germline, CDR1 is SGDLS and CDR2 YYNGEE. The CDR3 totals 17 residues. V lost 0 bases, J lost 1 base, and 7 bases stayed unmatched.

V usage is TRBV27 and J usage is TRBJ1-2; TRBD1 is a possible D gene (5 bases). There are 14 residues in the CDR3. The germline V gene encodes CDR1 MNHEY and CDR2 SMNVEV (reference sequence). Deletions cut 5 bases from V and 8 bases from J, with 18 bases between. The CDR3 sequence is CASSQPGTPWGYTF. DNA for the CDR3: TGTGCCAGCAGTCAACCGGGGACCCCCTGGGGCTACACCTTC.

The CDR3 sequence: CAISDSGPTYEQYF. In nucleotides, the CDR3 is TGTGCCATCAGTGACAGCGGGCCTACCTACGAGCAGTACTTC. The chain has TRBV10-3 and TRBJ2-7; tentative D call: TRBD2 (6 bases). CDR1 ENHRY and CDR2 SYGVKD come from the germline V gene. Trimming pared 3 bases from V and 2 bases from J, leaving 11 bases between. The CDR3 covers 14 residues.

The genes are TRBV5-1 and TRBJ2-7, with D uncertain. V lost 3 bases to trimming and J lost 3 bases, with 13 bases between them. Germline V gives CDR1 SGHRS, CDR2 YFSETQ. The CDR3 consists of 14 residues. The DNA for the CDR3 is TGCGCCAGCAGCTCAATGACAAGCAGCTACGAGCAGTACTTC. Protein sequence: CASSSMTSSYEQYF.

The chain employs TRBV30 and TRBJ2-5; D unclear. CDR1 is GTSNPN, CDR2 SVGIG, per germline (reference sequence). The CDR3 has 11 residues. Trimming removed 5 bases from V and 6 bases from J, with 10 bases in between. This CDR3 reads CAWDGYKTQYF. The CDR3 DNA is TGTGCCTGGGACGGTTACAAGACCCAGTACTTC.

V and J are TRBV28 and TRBJ1-6; perhaps TRBD1 as D (6 bases). V was pared by 5 bases and J by 6 bases, with 14 bases between. CDR1 is MDHEN and CDR2 is SYDVKM in the germline V gene. CDR3 length: 15 residues. Written as DNA, the CDR3 is TGTGCCAGCAGTGGACAGAGCGCGGGTAATTCACCCCTCCACTTT. It codes for CASSGQSAGNSPLHF.

This sequence joins TRBV27 and TRBJ2-5, with 9 bases matching TRBD2. With 5 bases clipped from V and 5 bases from J, the junction kept 12 bases outside the gene matches. Looked up from germline, CDR1 is MNHEY and CDR2 is SMNVEV (reference sequence). The CDR3 is 16 residues long. CDR3 loop: CASSLGLLAGQETQYF. CDR3 nucleotides: TGTGCCAGCAGTCTGGGGTTACTAGCGGGCCAGGAGACCCAGTACTTC.

The rearrangement uses TRBV30 and TRBJ1-2, with D uncertain. Deletions cut 0 bases from V and 2 bases from J, with 10 bases between. The CDR3 is 14 amino acids. Looked up from germline, CDR1 is GTSNPN and CDR2 is SVGIG (reference sequence). The CDR3 DNA follows: TGTGCCTGGAGTGTCTGGAATACCAACTATGGCTACACCTTC. It translates to CAWSVWNTNYGYTF.

This chain joins TRBV7-2 and TRBJ2-7; D uncertain. The CDR3 spans 14 residues. V lost 1 base and J lost 2, with 9 bases in between. Germline V CDR1 and CDR2: SGHTA, FQGNSA. The CDR3 region is CASSLGPHTYEQYF. Here the CDR3 DNA reads TGTGCCAGCAGCTTAGGGCCGCACACCTACGAGCAGTACTTC.

The rearrangement uses TRBV28 and TRBJ1-4; D may be TRBD1 (5 bases). CDR1 is MDHEN and CDR2 is SYDVKM in the germline V gene. The CDR3 contains 12 residues. The ends were cut back, 10 bases at V and 8 bases at J, with 14 bases in the middle. The DNA of the CDR3 is TGTGCCACCTCGCAGGGTAACGAAAAACTGTTTTTT. It translates to CATSQGNEKLFF.

This chain links TRBV28 with TRBJ1-2, with D perhaps matching TRBD1 (5 bases). The CDR3 sequence is 13 residues long. V was trimmed by 8 bases and J by 2 bases, leaving 12 bases between them. Germline V gene lookup returns CDR1 MDHEN and CDR2 SYDVKM. CDR3 in DNA: TGTGCCAGCGGAGGAGGGGAGAACTATGGCTACACCTTC. Its translation: CASGGGENYGYTF.

The chain combines TRBV7-9 with TRBJ2-1, with 11 positions matching TRBD2. The CDR3 is made up of 17 amino acids. V was pared by 3 bases and J by 0 bases, with 4 bases of the junction left unmatched. Germline loops: CDR1 SEHNR, CDR2 FQNEAQ (reference sequence). The CDR3 loop is CASSFTTSGSSYNEQFF. The CDR3 nucleotides read TGTGCCAGCAGCTTCACCACTAGCGGGAGCTCCTACAATGAGCAGTTCTTC. Full variable domain (missing parts from reference TRBV7-9 and TRBJ2-1): DTGVSQNPRHKITKRGQNVTFRCDPISEHNRLYWYRQTLGQGPEFLTYFQNEAQLEKSRLLSDRFSAERPKGSFSTLEIQRTEQGDSAMYLCASSFTTSGSSYNEQFFGPGTRLTVL.

The rearrangement uses TRBV28 and TRBJ2-1, with TRBD2 matching over 12 bases. CDR3 length equals 15 residues. Germline V CDR1 and CDR2: MDHEN, SYDVKM. Trimming at V came to 3 bases and at J to 9 bases, leaving 6 bases not matched to a gene. The CDR3 reads CASSFRGTSGFEQFF. As DNA, the CDR3 is TGTGCCAGCAGTTTCCGCGGGACTAGCGGGTTTGAGCAGTTCTTC.

V usage is TRBV7-3 and J usage is TRBJ2-3; the D gene is possibly TRBD1 (7 bases). V was trimmed by 5 bases and J by 1 base, leaving 19 bases between them. This CDR3 is 17 amino acids long. Germline-derived CDR1 and CDR2 are SGHTA and FQGTGA. The CDR3, as DNA: TGTGCCAGCAGCCTCAAGAACAGGGGCGGGGGCACAGATACGCAGTATTTT. Encoded protein: CASSLKNRGGGTDTQYF.

The chain combines TRBV6-5 with TRBJ2-7; D gene ambiguous. With 2 bases removed from V and 2 bases from J, the gap between germline ends came to 10 bases. From germline, CDR1 is MNHEY and CDR2 SVGAGI. The CDR3 runs 14 residues. This CDR3 is CASSYGPGAYEQYF. The CDR3 DNA follows: TGTGCCAGCAGTTACGGTCCAGGAGCCTACGAGCAGTACTTC.

The chain combines TRBV5-3 with TRBJ2-7; the match to TRBD1 covers 7 bases. TRBV5-3 is an ORF; its function is uncertain. Losses at the gene ends were 5 bases for V and 7 bases for J; bases not matched to a gene: 6. The CDR3 sequence is 12 residues long. The CDR3 DNA reads TGTGCCAGAAGTTGTACAGGGGAGGAGCAGTACTTC. It codes for CARSCTGEEQYF.

This chain links TRBV7-9 with TRBJ2-3, with D possibly matching TRBD1 (5 bases). The CDR3 is 16 amino acids. Germline CDR1 reads SEHNR; CDR2 reads FQNEAQ (reference sequence). Trimming stripped 0 bases from V and 2 bases from J, with 12 bases between. The CDR3 here is CASSLASAGYTDTQYF. Here the CDR3 DNA reads TGTGCCAGCAGCTTAGCGTCGGCAGGGTACACAGATACGCAGTATTTT.

A single count supports this clone. V and J are TRBV11-2 and TRBJ2-4; D possibly corresponds to TRBD1 (5 bases). Germline V gene sequence: CDR1 SGHAT, CDR2 FQNNGV. The V end was cut by 5 bases, the J end by 0 bases, with 11 bases between. The CDR3 totals 15 residues. For the CDR3, the DNA is TGTGCCAGCAGCAGGGGTAGTATAGCCAAAAACATTCAGTACTTC. The encoded protein is CASSRGSIAKNIQYF.

This sequence joins TRBV2 and TRBJ2-5; the match to TRBD1 covers 8 bases. Germline V gene data show CDR1 as SNHLY and CDR2 as FYNNEI. This CDR3 spans 13 amino acids. The junction had 3 bases not matched to a gene; V was cut back by 7 bases and J by 2 bases. The CDR3 bases are TGTGCCAGCACGACAGGGGATCAAGAGACCCAGTACTTC. The encoded protein is CASTTGDQETQYF.

This clone has just one count. The genes are TRBV4-3 and TRBJ2-3; the match to TRBD2 covers 7 bases. Germline trimming cut 0 bases from V and 4 bases from J; bases unmatched to any gene: 13. Germline V gene lookup returns CDR1 LGHNA and CDR2 YSLEER. The CDR3 covers 18 residues. DNA of the CDR3: TGCGCCAGCAGCCAAGACTACCGCGGCGGGAGAACCCCAGATACGCAGTATTTT. Protein: CASSQDYRGGRTPDTQYF.

The chain recombines TRBV7-2 with TRBJ1-1; TRBD1 is a possible D gene (6 bases). Germline V CDR1 and CDR2: SGHTA, FQGNSA. V gave up 3 bases and J gave up 7 bases, with 12 bases separating them. CDR3 size: 13 residues. CDR3: CASSFRQDLEAFF. Written as DNA, the CDR3 is TGTGCCAGCAGCTTTAGACAGGACCTTGAAGCTTTCTTT.

This clone has a handful of counts. The chain joins TRBV6-1 to TRBJ1-2; maybe TRBD1 (6 bases). The CDR3 covers 15 residues. Germline CDR1 reads MNHNS; CDR2 reads SASEGT. V was cut by 2 bases and J by 2 bases, with 12 bases left in between. This CDR3 reads CASSEIGRGNYGYTF. The CDR3, as DNA: TGTGCCAGCAGTGAAATAGGCAGGGGCAACTATGGCTACACCTTC.

V is TRBV2 and J is TRBJ1-5, with D maybe TRBD1 (5 bases). V was pared by 6 bases and J by 3 bases, with 12 bases between. The CDR3 spans 14 residues. Germline V gene lookup returns CDR1 SNHLY and CDR2 FYNNEI. In DNA, the CDR3 is TGTGCCAGCAGCCCCCAGGGCTCCAATCAGCCCCAGCATTTT. Translation: CASSPQGSNQPQHF.

The rearrangement uses TRBV6-5 and TRBJ2-3; D is undetermined. V lost 0 bases and J lost 0, with 7 bases in between. This CDR3 is built from 15 residues. Germline V gene data show CDR1 as MNHEY and CDR2 as SVGAGI. This CDR3 is CASSYSRSSTDTQYF. In nucleotides, the CDR3 is TGTGCCAGCAGTTACTCAAGGTCTAGCACAGATACGCAGTATTTT.

The chain joins TRBV9 to TRBJ1-1, with D hard to call. This CDR3 spans 14 amino acids. Germline CDR1 and CDR2: SGDLS and YYNGEE. The V end was cut by 4 bases, the J end by 0 bases, with 10 bases between. The CDR3 sequence is CASSPVQMNTEAFF. The CDR3 nucleotides read TGTGCCAGCAGCCCCGTCCAGATGAACACTGAAGCTTTCTTT.

The chain has TRBV27 and TRBJ2-7, with D possibly TRBD2 on 6 matching bases. The length of the CDR3 is 15 residues. V lost 4 bases, J lost 2 bases, and 15 bases lay in between. CDR1 is MNHEY, CDR2 SMNVEV, per germline (reference sequence). CDR3 in DNA: TGTGCCAGCAGTTCCATTCCAGGGAGGCCCTACGAGCAGTACTTC. It codes for CASSSIPGRPYEQYF.

The chain joins TRBV18 to TRBJ1-1; 10 bases align to TRBD1. Germline CDR1 reads KGHSH; CDR2 reads LQKENI. The trim removed 3 bases at V and 4 bases at J, leaving 2 bases unmatched. The CDR3 has 14 residues. For the CDR3, the DNA is TGTGCCAGCTCACCCCGGACAGGGGGCACTGAAGCTTTCTTT. Amino acid sequence: CASSPRTGGTEAFF.

This rearrangement joins TRBV5-1 to TRBJ1-4, with TRBD1 matching over 7 bases. Per germline, CDR1 SGHRS and CDR2 YFSETQ. This CDR3 has 16 amino acids. Germline trimming cut 4 bases from V and 4 bases from J; bases unmatched to any gene: 10. CDR3 region: CASSGDTGQYNEKLFF. The CDR3 DNA follows: TGCGCCAGCAGCGGAGATACGGGACAGTATAATGAAAAACTGTTTTTT.